This TCR beta chain was observed in a study of T-cell memory formation after mild COVID-19. As regards this clonotype: Antigen: not known.

Researchers used 5'RACE with constant-segment primers to make TCR alpha and TCR beta cDNA libraries that carry sample barcodes and UMIs. TCRdb reanalysed the 5' RACE reads using MiXCR and keeps one entry per CDR3 protein. This sample has just under 350,000 distinct CDR3 sequences, with roughly 13% found just once. Regarding the study as a whole: Clones shrinking between day 15 and 85 showed a balanced CD4/CD8 split, and those that grew later tilted toward CD4+.

Germline CDR1 reads SQVTM; CDR2 reads ANQGSEA. V lost 3 bases and J lost 7, with 15 bases in between. The CDR3 consists of 13 residues. This TCR derives from a man between 18 and 29 years old who had mild COVID-19 (a few samples of this study predate the infection). Cell type and time point are not known. The chain combines TRBV29-1 with TRBJ2-5; D not resolved. The sequencing input was PBMCs or a T cell subset sorted from them (not recorded which). The CDR3 spells CSVEGMEEMTQYF. As DNA, the CDR3 is TGCAGCGTTGAGGGTATGGAAGAAATGACCCAGTACTTC.